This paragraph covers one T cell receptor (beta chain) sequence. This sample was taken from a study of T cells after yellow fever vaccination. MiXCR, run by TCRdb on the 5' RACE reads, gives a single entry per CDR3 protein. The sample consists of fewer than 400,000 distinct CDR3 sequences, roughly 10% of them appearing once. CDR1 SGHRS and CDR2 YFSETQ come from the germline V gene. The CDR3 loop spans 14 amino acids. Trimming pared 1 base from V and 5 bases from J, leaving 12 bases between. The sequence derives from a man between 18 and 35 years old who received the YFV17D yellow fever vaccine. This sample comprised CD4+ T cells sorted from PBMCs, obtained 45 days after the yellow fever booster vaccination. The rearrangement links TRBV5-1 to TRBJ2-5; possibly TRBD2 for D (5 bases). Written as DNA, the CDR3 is TGCGCCAGCAGCTTGATATCGGGGTTGGAGACCCAGTACTTC. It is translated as CASSLISGLETQYF. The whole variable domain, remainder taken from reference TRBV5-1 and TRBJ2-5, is KAGVTQTPRYLIKTRGQQVTLSCSPISGHRSVSWYQQTPGQGLQFLFEYFSETQRNKGNFPGRFSGRQFSNSRSEMNVSTLELGDSALYLCASSLISGLETQYFGPGTRLLVL.